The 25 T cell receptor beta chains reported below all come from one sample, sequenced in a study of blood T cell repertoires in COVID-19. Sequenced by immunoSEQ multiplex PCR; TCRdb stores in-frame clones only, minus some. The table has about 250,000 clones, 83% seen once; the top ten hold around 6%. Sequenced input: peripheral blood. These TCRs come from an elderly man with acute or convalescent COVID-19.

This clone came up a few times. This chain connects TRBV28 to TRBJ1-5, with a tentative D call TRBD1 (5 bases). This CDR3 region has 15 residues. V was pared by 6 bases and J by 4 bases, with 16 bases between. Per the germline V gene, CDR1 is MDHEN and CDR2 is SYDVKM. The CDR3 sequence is CASSPGERINQPQHF. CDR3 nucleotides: TGTGCCAGCAGCCCGGGGGAAAGGATAAATCAGCCCCAGCATTTT.

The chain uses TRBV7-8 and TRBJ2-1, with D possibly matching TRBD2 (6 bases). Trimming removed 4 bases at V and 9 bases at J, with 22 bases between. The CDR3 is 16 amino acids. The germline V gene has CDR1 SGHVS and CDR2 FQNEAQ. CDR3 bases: TGTGCCAGCAGCTCTATAAAGTCGATTGGGGACTCTGAGCAGTTCTTC. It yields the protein CASSSIKSIGDSEQFF.

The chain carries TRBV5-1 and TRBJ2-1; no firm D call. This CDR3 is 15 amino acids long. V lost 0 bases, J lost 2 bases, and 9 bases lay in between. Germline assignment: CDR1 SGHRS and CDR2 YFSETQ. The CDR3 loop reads CASSLGARTYNEQFF. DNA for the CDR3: TGCGCCAGCAGCTTGGGGGCCCGGACCTACAATGAGCAGTTCTTC.

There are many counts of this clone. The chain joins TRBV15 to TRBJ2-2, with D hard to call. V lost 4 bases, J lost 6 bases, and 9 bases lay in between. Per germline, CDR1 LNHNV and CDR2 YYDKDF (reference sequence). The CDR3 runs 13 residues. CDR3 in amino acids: CATSTSIPGELFF. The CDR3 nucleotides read TGTGCCACCAGCACAAGCATACCCGGGGAGCTGTTTTTT.

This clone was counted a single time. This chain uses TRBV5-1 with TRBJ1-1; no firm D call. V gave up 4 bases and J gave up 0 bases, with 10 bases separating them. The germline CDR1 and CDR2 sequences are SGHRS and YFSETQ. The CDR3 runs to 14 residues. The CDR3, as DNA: TGCGCCAGCAGCCCACAGAAAATGAACACTGAAGCTTTCTTT. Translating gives CASSPQKMNTEAFF.

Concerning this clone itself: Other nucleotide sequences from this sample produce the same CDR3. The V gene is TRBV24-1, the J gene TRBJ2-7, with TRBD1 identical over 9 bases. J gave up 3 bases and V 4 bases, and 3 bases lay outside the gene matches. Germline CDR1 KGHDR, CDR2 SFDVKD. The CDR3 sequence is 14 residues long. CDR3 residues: CATSDPGQGYEQYF. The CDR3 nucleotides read TGTGCCACCAGTGACCCGGGACAGGGCTACGAGCAGTACTTC.

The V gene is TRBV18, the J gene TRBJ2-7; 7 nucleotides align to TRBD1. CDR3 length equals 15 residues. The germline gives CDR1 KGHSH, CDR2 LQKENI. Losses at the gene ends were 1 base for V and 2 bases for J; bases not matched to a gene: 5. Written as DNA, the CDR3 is TGTGCCAGCTCACCACAGACAGGGACCACCTACGAGCAGTACTTC. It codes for CASSPQTGTTYEQYF.

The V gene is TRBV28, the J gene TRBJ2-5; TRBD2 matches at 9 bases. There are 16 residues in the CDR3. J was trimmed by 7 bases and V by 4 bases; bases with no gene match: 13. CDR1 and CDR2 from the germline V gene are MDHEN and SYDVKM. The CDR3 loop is CASSYASGTSLGTQYF. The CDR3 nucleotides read TGTGCCAGCAGTTATGCGTCTGGGACTAGCTTGGGGACCCAGTACTTC.

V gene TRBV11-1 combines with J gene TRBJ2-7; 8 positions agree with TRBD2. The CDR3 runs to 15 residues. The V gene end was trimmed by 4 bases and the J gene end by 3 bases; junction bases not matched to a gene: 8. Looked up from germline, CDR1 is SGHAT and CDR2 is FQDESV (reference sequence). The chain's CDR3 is CASSYAGGLNYEQYF. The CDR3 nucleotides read TGTGCCAGCAGCTATGCGGGGGGACTGAACTACGAGCAGTACTTC.

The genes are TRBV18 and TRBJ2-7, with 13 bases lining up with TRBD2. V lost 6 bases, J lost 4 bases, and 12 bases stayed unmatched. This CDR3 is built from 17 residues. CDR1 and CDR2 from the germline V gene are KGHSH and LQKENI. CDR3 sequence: CASSRLAGGPAVYEQYF. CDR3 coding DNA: TGTGCCAGCTCGCGACTAGCGGGAGGCCCGGCGGTGTACGAGCAGTACTTC.

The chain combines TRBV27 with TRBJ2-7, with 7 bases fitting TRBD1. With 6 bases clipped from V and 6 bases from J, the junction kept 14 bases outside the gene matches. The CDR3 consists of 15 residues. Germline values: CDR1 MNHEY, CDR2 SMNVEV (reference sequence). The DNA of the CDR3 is TGTGCCAGCAGCTCCCCCGGACAGGCCCCTCTCGAGCAGTACTTC. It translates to CASSSPGQAPLEQYF.

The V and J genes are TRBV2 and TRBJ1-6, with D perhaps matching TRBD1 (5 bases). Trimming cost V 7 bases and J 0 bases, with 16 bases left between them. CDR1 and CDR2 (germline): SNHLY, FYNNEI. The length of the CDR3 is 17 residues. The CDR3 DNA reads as TGTGCCAGCAACCGGGGAGGGGCGAGCTCCTATAATTCACCCCTCCACTTT. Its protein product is CASNRGGASSYNSPLHF.

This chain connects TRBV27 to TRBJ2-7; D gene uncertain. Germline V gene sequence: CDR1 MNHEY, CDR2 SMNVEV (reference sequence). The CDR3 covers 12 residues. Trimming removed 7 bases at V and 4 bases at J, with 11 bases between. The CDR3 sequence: CASKASGYEQYF. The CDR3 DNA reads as TGTGCCAGCAAAGCCTCTGGTTACGAGCAGTACTTC.

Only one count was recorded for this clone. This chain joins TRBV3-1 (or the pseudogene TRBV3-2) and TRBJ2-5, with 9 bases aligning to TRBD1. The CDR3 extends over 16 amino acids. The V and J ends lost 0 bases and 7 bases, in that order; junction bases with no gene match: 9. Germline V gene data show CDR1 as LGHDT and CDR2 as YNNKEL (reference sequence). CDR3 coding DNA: TGTGCCAGCAGCCAAGAGGGTCGGGACAGGGTACCGACCCAGTACTTC. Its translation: CASSQEGRDRVPTQYF.

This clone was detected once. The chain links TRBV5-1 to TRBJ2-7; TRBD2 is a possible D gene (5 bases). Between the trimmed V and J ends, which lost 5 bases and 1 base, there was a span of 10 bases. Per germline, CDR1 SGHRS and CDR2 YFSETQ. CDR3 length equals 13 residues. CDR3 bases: TGCGCCAGCAGAATGAGCGGTTCCTACGAGCAGTACTTC. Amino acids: CASRMSGSYEQYF.

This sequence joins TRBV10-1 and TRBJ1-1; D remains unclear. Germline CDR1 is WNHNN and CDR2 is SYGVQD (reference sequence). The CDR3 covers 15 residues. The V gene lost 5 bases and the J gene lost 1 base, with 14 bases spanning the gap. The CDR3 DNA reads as TGCGCCAGCAGTACTCTTCCAGGCCAGAACACTGAAGCTTTCTTT. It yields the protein CASSTLPGQNTEAFF.

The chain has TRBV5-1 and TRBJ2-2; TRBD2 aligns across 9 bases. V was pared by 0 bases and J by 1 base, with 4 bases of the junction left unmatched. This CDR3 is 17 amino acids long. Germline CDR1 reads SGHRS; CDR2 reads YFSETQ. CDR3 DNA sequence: TGCGCCAGCAGCTTGGGGCCTAGCGGGGTGAACACCGGGGAGCTGTTTTTT. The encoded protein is CASSLGPSGVNTGELFF.

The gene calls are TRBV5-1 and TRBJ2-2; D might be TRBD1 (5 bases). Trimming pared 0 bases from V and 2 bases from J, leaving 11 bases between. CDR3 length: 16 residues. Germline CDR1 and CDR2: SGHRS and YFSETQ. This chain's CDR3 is CASSLGQGHNTGELFF. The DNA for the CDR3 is TGCGCCAGCAGCTTGGGGCAGGGCCACAACACCGGGGAGCTGTTTTTT.

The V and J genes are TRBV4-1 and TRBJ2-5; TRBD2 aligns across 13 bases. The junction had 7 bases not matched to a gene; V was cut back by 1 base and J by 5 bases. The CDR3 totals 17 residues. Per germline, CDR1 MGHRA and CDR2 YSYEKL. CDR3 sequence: CASSQGTSGSARETQYF. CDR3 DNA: TGCGCCAGCAGCCAAGGGACTAGCGGGAGTGCTCGGGAGACCCAGTACTTC.

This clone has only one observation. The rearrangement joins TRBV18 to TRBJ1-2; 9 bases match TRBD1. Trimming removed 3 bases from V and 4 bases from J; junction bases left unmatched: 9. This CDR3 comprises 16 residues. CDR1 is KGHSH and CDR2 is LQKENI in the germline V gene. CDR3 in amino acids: CASSPGQGGIGYGYTF. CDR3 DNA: TGTGCCAGCTCACCGGGACAGGGAGGAATCGGCTATGGCTACACCTTC.

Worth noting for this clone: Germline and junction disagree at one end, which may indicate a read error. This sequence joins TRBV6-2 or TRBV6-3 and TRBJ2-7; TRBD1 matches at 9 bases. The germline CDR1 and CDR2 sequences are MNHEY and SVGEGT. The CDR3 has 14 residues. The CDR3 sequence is CASSYASSGTGYLF. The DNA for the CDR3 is TGTGCCAGCAGTTACGCCAGTTCCGGGACAGGGTATCTCTTC.

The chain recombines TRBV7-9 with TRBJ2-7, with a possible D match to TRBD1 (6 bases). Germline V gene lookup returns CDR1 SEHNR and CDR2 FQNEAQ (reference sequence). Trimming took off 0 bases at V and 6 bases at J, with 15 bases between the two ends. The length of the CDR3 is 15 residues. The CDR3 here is CASSLAPGVGAEQYF. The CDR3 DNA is TGTGCCAGCAGCTTAGCGCCAGGGGTTGGGGCCGAGCAGTACTTC.

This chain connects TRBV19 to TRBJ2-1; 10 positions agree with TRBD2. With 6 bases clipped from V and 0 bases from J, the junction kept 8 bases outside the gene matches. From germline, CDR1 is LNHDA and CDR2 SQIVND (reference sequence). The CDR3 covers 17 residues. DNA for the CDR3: TGTGCCAGTAGAGCGGGAGGGATAAGGAGCTCCTACAATGAGCAGTTCTTC. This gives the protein CASRAGGIRSSYNEQFF.

CDR3 sequence: CASMGRGNTGELFF. The CDR3 coding sequence is TGTGCCAGCATGGGCAGGGGGAACACCGGGGAGCTGTTTTTT. This rearrangement joins TRBV6-5 to TRBJ2-2; possibly TRBD1 for D (6 bases). CDR1 is MNHEY and CDR2 is SVGAGI in the germline V gene. V dropped 7 bases and J dropped 1 base, with 10 bases sitting between them. The CDR3 loop spans 14 amino acids.

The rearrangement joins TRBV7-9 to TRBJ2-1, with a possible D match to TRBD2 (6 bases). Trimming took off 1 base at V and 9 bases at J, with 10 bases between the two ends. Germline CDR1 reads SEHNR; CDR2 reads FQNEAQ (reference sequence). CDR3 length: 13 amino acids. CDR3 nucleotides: TGTGCCAGCAGCTTAGTCACTAGCACTGAGCAGTTCTTC. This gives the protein CASSLVTSTEQFF.